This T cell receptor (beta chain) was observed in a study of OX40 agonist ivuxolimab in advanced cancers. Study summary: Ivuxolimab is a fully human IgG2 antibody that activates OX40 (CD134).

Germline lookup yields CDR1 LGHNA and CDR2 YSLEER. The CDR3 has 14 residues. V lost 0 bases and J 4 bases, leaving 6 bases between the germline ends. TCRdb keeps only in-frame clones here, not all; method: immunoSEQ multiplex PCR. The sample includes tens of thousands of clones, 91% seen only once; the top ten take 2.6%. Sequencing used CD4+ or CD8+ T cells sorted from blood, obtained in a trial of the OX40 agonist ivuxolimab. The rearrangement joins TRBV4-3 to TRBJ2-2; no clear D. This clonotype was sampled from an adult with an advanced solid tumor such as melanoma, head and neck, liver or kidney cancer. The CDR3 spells CASSQERATGELFF. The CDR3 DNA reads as TGCGCCAGCAGCCAAGAAAGGGCCACCGGGGAGCTGTTTTTT.